These T cell receptor beta chains were read from a single sample in a study of cytomegalovirus exposure and HLA in healthy donors. Sequencing was performed with immunoSEQ multiplex PCR; in TCRdb, only in-frame clones are kept and a portion is missing. The table records some 130,000 clones, approximately 87% of them present only once. The specimen was PBMCs. Receptors originate from a man aged 35-49 years in good health and CMV-seronegative. CDR3s leave out the opening cysteine and the closing phenylalanine or tryptophan. Fields, in order: J gene, clone size, V gene, CDR3 protein. Size values are once, few and many counts, or a class for expanded clones, and some rows have none.

>TRBJ2-1|.|TRBV27
ASSLEGAPNEQF
>TRBJ2-5|.|TRBV7-6
ASSFGQGGEQY
>TRBJ2-7|.|TRBV7-6
ASSSQASGGEQY
>TRBJ2-1|.|TRBV7-3
ASRMSGRDNEQF
>TRBJ2-5|.|TRBV10-3
AISESRLAGGQETQY
>TRBJ1-1|.|TRBV5-4
ASSLALGQGYTEAF
>TRBJ2-3|.|TRBV4-1
ASSQQGLVGGPVVDTQY
>TRBJ2-5|.|TRBV5-1
ASSSDSETQY
>.|few|TRBV6-1
ASRATGASYEQY
>TRBJ2-1|.|TRBV4-3
ASSLHGLAKTNEQF
>TRBJ2-1|.|TRBV14
ASAGMSSYNEQF
>TRBJ2-3|few|TRBV10-1
ASSESCGDRAFSSTDTQY
>TRBJ2-1|.|TRBV2
ASYLAQQQF
>TRBJ2-7|.|TRBV6-5
ASSAWTGSEQY
>TRBJ2-7|.|TRBV18
ASSPKGPDEQY
>TRBJ2-3|.|TRBV5-1
ASSLGAAFTDTQY
>TRBJ2-1|once|TRBV7-3
ASSAGQFPYNEQF
>TRBJ2-1|.|TRBV7-2
ASSLETPTGVF
>TRBJ2-7|.|TRBV4-3
ASSQDLTGGPSEQY
>TRBJ1-6|.|TRBV7-8
ASTIAAPLH
>TRBJ1-4|few|TRBV7-8
ASSLGRTGGEKLF
>TRBJ2-1|.|TRBV5-1
ASSFRSGGAHEQF
>TRBJ2-3|few|TRBV30
AWSVRRASTDTQY
>TRBJ2-4|.|TRBV5-1
ASSASGGAVKNIQY
>TRBJ1-4|.|TRBV28
ASSSQRPPRGEKLF
>TRBJ2-7|.|TRBV27
ASSLQVGHYEQY
>TRBJ2-2|.|TRBV7-9
ASSGSSGGDTGELF
>TRBJ2-7|.|TRBV9
ASSVAPQDEQY
>TRBJ1-4|.|TRBV6-6
ASGQVSPNEKLF
>TRBJ1-2|.|TRBV6-1
ASSELRFSGGYT
>TRBJ2-7|.|TRBV29-1
SVVRGSGMSEQY
>TRBJ1-5|.|TRBV28
ASSFGLNQPQH
>TRBJ1-2|.|TRBV5-6
ASSLAEGRGPLGYT
>TRBJ1-6|.|TRBV9
ASQGGNSPLH
>TRBJ2-5|.|TRBV7-8
ASSLIGQIQETQY
>TRBJ1-5|.|TRBV15
ATSREGLQFEPQH
>TRBJ2-3|.|TRBV15
ATSRESRGTTDTQY
>TRBJ2-5|.|TRBV11-2
ASSHRTAQETQY
>TRBJ2-1|few|TRBV7-3
ASSVLAGAYNEQF
>TRBJ1-2|.|TRBV7-6
ASSPAMANYGYT
>TRBJ1-1|.|TRBV5-4
ASSPGGGRHTEAF
>TRBJ1-1|.|TRBV7-3
ASSTGTGTEAF
>TRBJ2-1|.|TRBV15
ATRHGGTTGRNEQF
>TRBJ1-5|.|TRBV5-3
ARWHQPQH
>TRBJ2-5|.|TRBV9
ASSVTGGHETQY
>TRBJ2-1|.|TRBV9
ASSVERGLAGVNEQF
>TRBJ2-1|once|TRBV27
ASSLGQYNEQF
>TRBJ2-1|.|TRBV27
ASSLSGGATEQF
>TRBJ2-7|.|TRBV19
ASSIRGKTYEQY
>TRBJ2-1|.|TRBV5-6
ASSFDRGQRAYNEQF
>TRBJ2-5|few|TRBV7-7
ASSLHLALKETQY
>TRBJ2-7|.|TRBV5-5
ASSSSRFSSYEQY
>TRBJ2-2|.|TRBV6-6
ATMGTAYTGELF
>TRBJ2-5|.|TRBV5-4
ASSLAHRAGETETQY
>TRBJ1-4|.|TRBV7-9
ASSLALTSGEKLF
>TRBJ2-7|.|TRBV5-1
ASSRSTGEGGEQY
>TRBJ2-1|.|TRBV4-1
ASSRAWEGGVYNEQF
>TRBJ2-7|.|TRBV7-2
ASSLAREYEQY
>TRBJ2-7|.|TRBV7-8
ASSPGRFGVRGQY
>TRBJ1-1|.|TRBV5-1
ASRGGTGNTEAF